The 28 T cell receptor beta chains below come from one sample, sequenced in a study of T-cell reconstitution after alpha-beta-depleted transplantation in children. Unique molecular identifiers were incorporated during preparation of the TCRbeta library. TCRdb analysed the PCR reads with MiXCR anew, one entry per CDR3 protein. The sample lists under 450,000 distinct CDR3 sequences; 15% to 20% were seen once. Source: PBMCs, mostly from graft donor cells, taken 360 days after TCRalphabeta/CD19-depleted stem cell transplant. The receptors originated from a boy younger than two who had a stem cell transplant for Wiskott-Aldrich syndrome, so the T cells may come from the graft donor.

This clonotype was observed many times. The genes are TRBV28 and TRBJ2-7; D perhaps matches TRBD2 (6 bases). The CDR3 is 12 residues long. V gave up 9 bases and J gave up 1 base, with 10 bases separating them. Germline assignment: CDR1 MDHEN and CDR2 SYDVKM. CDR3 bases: TGTGCCAGTGAGGGACTTTCCTACGAGCAGTACTTC. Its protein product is CASEGLSYEQYF.

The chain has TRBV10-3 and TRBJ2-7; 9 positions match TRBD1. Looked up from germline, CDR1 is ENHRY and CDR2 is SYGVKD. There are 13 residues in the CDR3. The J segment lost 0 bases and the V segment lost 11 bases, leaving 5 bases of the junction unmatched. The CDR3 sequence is CASQGAGSYEQYF. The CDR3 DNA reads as TGTGCCTCACAGGGGGCTGGCTCCTACGAGCAGTACTTC.

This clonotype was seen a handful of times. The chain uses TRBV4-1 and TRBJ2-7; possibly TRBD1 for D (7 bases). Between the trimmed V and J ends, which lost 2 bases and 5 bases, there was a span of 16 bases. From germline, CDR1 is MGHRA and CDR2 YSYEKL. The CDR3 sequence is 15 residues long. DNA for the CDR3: TGCGCCAGCAGCCAAAGGGGAGCCAGGGGGGACGAGCAGTACTTC. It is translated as CASSQRGARGDEQYF.

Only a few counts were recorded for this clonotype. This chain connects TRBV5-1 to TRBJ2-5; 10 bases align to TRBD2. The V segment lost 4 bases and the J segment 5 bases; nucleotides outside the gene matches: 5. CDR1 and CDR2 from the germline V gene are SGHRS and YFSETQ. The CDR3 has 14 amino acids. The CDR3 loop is CASSPGTSAETQYF. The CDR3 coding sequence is TGCGCCAGCAGCCCCGGGACTAGCGCCGAGACCCAGTACTTC.

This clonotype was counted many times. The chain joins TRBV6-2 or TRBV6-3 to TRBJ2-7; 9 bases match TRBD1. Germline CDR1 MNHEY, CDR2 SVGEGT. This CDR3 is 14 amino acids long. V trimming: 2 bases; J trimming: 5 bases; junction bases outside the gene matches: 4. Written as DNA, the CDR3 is TGTGCCAGCAGTTACAGAACAGGGGGCAACGAGCAGTACTTC. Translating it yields CASSYRTGGNEQYF.

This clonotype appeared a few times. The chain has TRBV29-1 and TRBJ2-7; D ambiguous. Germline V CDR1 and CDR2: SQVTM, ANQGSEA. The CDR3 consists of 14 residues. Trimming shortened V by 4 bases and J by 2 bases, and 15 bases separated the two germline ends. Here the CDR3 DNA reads TGCAGCGTTGGAAGATCGACCAATCCCTACGAGCAGTACTTC. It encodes CSVGRSTNPYEQYF.

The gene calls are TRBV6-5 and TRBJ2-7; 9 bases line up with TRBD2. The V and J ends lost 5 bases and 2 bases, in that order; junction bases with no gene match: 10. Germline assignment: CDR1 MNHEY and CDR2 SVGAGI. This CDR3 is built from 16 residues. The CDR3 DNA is TGTGCCAGCAGTAATTCGACTAGCGGCGGTACCTACGAGCAGTACTTC. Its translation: CASSNSTSGGTYEQYF.

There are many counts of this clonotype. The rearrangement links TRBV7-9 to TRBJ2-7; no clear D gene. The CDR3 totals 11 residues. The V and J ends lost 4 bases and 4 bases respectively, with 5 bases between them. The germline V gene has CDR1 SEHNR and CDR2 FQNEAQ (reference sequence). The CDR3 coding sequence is TGTGCCAGCAGCTCAATGTACGAGCAGTACTTC. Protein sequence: CASSSMYEQYF. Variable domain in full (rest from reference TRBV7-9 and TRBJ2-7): DTGVSQNPRHKITKRGQNVTFRCDPISEHNRLYWYRQTLGQGPEFLTYFQNEAQLEKSRLLSDRFSAERPKGSFSTLEIQRTEQGDSAMYLCASSSMYEQYFGPGTRLTVT.

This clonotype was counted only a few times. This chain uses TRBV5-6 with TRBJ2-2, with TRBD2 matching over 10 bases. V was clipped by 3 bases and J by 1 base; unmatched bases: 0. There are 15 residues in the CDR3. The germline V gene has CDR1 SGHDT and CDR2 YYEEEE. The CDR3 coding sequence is TGTGCCAGCAGCTCTAGCGGGAGGAACACCGGGGAGCTGTTTTTT. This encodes CASSSSGRNTGELFF.

In nucleotides, the CDR3 is TGTGCCAGCAGCCCCCAAGGGCGCTCTGGAAACACCATATATTTT. Amino acid sequence: CASSPQGRSGNTIYF. The rearrangement joins TRBV3-1 to TRBJ1-3; no reliable D call. Trimming pared 4 bases from V and 0 bases from J, leaving 10 bases between. This CDR3 has 15 amino acids. The germline V gene encodes CDR1 LGHDT and CDR2 YNNKEL (reference sequence).

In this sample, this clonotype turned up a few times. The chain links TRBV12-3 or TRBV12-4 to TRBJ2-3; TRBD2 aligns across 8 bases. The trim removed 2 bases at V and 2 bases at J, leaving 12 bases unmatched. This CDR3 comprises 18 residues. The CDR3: CASSLSGGVGSPTDTQYF. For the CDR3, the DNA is TGTGCCAGCAGTTTATCGGGAGGGGTCGGGTCGCCCACAGATACGCAGTATTTT.

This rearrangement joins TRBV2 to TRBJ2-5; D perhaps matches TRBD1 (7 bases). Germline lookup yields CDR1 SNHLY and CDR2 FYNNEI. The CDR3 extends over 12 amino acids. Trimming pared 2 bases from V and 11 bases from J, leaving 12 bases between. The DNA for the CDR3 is TGTGCCAGCAGTGAACCCAGGGGGAGGCAGTACTTC. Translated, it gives CASSEPRGRQYF.

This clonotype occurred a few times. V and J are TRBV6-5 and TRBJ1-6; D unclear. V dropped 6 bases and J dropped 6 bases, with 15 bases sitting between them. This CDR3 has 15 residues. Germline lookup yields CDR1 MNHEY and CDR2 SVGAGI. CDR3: CASRTDLFGNSPLHF. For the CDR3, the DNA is TGTGCCAGCAGGACGGACTTGTTCGGTAATTCACCCCTCCACTTT.

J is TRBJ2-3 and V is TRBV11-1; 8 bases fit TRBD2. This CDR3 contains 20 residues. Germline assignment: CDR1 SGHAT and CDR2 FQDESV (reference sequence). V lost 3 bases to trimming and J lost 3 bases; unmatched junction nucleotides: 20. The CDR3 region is CASSFGLLGSGTSVTDTQYF. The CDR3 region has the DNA TGTGCCAGCAGCTTCGGTCTGTTGGGGTCCGGGACTAGTGTAACAGATACGCAGTATTTT.

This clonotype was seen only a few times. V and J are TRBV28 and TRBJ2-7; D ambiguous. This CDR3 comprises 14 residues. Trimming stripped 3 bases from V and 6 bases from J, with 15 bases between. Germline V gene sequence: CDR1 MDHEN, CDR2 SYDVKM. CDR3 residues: CASSLGSGMSEQYF. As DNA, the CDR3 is TGTGCCAGCAGTTTGGGTTCTGGAATGAGCGAGCAGTACTTC.

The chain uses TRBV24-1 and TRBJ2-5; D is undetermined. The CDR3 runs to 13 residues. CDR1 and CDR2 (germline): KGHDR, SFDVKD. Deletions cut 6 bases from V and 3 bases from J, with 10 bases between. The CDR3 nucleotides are TGTGCCACCAGTAGGACGGAGAAAGAGACCCAGTACTTC. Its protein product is CATSRTEKETQYF.

The CDR3: CASSHGSRLGELFF. The CDR3 DNA reads TGTGCCAGCAGCCATGGGAGCAGGCTCGGGGAGCTGTTTTTT. The V gene is TRBV4-2, the J gene TRBJ2-2; tentatively, D is TRBD2 (5 bases). With 3 bases removed from V and 7 bases from J, the gap between germline ends came to 12 bases. The germline CDR1 and CDR2 sequences are LGHNA and YNFKEQ. This CDR3 is built from 14 residues.

The CDR3 loop is CAISLGRGGTEAFF. CDR3 nucleotides: TGTGCCATCAGCCTTGGCAGGGGGGGGACTGAAGCTTTCTTT. This chain uses TRBV10-3 with TRBJ1-1, with 7 bases matching TRBD1. CDR3 length: 14 amino acids. Per germline, CDR1 ENHRY and CDR2 SYGVKD. V was clipped by 6 bases and J by 5 bases; unmatched bases: 9.

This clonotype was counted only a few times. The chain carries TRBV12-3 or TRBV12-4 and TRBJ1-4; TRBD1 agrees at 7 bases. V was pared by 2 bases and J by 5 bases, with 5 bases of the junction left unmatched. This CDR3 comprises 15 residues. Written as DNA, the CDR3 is TGTGCCAGCAGTTTATCGGGACAGAAGAATGAAAAACTGTTTTTT. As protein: CASSLSGQKNEKLFF.

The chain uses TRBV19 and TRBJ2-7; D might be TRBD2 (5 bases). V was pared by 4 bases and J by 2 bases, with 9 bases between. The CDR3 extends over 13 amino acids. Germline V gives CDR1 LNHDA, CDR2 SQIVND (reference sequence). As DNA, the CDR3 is TGTGCCAGTAGTAAAAGCGGAGCCTACGAGCAGTACTTC. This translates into CASSKSGAYEQYF.

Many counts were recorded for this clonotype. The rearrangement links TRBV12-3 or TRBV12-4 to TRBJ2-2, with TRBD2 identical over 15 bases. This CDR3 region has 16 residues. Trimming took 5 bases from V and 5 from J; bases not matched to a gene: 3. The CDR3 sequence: CASSRGLAGGTGELFF. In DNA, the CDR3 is TGTGCCAGCAGTCGAGGACTAGCGGGAGGGACCGGGGAGCTGTTTTTT.

CDR3 DNA sequence: TGTGCCAGCAGCCAATCCGGGACAGGGAACATTCAGTACTTC. This sequence encodes CASSQSGTGNIQYF. V usage is TRBV3-1 and J usage is TRBJ2-4; TRBD1 agrees at 9 bases. The junction had 3 bases not matched to a gene; V was cut back by 2 bases and J by 7 bases. The CDR3 covers 14 residues. Germline V lookup: CDR1 LGHDT, CDR2 YNNKEL (reference sequence).

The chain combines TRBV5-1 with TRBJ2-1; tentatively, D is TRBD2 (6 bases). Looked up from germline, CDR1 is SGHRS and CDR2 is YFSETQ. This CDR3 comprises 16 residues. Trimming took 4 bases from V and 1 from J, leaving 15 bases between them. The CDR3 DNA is TGCGCCAGCAGCGGAAGGGACTTTCTGTCCTACAATGAGCAGTTCTTC. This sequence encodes CASSGRDFLSYNEQFF.

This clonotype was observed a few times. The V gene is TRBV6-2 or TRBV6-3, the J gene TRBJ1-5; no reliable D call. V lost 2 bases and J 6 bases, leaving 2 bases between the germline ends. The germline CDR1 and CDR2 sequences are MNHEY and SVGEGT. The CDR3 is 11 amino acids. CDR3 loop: CASSYPQPQHF. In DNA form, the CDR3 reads TGTGCCAGCAGTTACCCTCAGCCCCAGCATTTT.

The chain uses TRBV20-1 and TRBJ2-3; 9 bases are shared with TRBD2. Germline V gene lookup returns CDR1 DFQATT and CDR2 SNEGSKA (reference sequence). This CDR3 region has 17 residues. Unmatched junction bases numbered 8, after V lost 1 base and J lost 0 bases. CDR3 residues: CSARGVSGGTSTDTQYF. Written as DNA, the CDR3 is TGCAGTGCTAGAGGCGTTAGCGGGGGTACTAGCACAGATACGCAGTATTTT.

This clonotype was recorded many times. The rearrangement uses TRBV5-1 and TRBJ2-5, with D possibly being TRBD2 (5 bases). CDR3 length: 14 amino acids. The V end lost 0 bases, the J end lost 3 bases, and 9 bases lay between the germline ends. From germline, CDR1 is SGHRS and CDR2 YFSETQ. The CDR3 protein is CASSLGGNEETQYF. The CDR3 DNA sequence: TGCGCCAGCAGCTTGGGAGGGAATGAAGAGACCCAGTACTTC.

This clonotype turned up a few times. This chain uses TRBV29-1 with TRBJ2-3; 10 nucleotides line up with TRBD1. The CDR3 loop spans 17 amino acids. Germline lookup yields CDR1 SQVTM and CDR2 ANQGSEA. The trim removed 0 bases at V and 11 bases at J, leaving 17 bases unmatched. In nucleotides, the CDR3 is TGCAGCGTTGAAGATCTTGGGACAGGGGCCCACTTAGCTCAGCAGTATTTT. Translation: CSVEDLGTGAHLAQQYF.

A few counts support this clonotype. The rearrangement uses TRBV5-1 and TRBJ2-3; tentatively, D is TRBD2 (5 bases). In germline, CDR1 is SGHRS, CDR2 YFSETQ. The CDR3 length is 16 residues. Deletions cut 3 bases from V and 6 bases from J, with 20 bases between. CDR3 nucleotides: TGCGCCAGCAGCTCGAGGACTGCTCCCCTTTGGGATACGCAGTATTTT. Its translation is CASSSRTAPLWDTQYF.